The 12 T cell receptor beta chains below were found in one sample sequenced in a study of somatic mutations in cytotoxic T cells in rheumatoid arthritis. Here immunoSEQ multiplex PCR was the method, and the copy in TCRdb shows in-frame clones only, minus some. The sample has tens of thousands of clones; about 82% are singletons. Sequenced input: CD8+ T cells sorted from blood. The receptors stem from an adult with rheumatoid arthritis.

The J gene is TRBJ1-6, the V gene TRBV6-4; unclear D gene. Germline CDR1 and CDR2: MRHNA and SNTAGT. The CDR3 totals 15 residues. The V end lost 4 bases, the J end lost 5 bases, and 12 bases lay between the germline ends. The CDR3 region is CASSGGYNDNSPLHF. CDR3 sequence (DNA): TGTGCCAGCAGTGGTGGCTACAACGATAATTCACCCCTCCACTTT.

The chain uses TRBV2 and TRBJ2-1, with 8 bases fitting TRBD1. The CDR3 has 14 amino acids. The V segment lost 7 bases and the J segment 6 bases; nucleotides outside the gene matches: 8. Looked up from germline, CDR1 is SNHLY and CDR2 is FYNNEI. The CDR3: CASTDRTGGNEQFF. The DNA for the CDR3 is TGTGCCAGCACGGACAGAACAGGGGGCAATGAGCAGTTCTTC.

The V gene is TRBV27, the J gene TRBJ2-1, with a weak D call TRBD1 (6 bases). V lost 3 bases, J lost 7 bases, and 19 bases lay in between. The CDR3 extends over 16 amino acids. Germline assignment: CDR1 MNHEY and CDR2 SMNVEV (reference sequence). CDR3 in DNA: TGTGCCAGCAGTTTCCGCATCCCCCTACAGGGTAATGAGCAGTTCTTC. It specifies CASSFRIPLQGNEQFF.

The V and J genes are TRBV7-2 and TRBJ1-6; D remains ambiguous. The CDR3 is made up of 14 amino acids. Trimming removed 0 bases from V and 9 bases from J, with 9 bases in between. Germline V CDR1 and CDR2: SGHTA, FQGNSA. The CDR3 sequence is CASSLASTSSPLHF. CDR3 DNA sequence: TGTGCCAGCAGCTTAGCTTCCACTTCTTCACCCCTCCACTTT.

In its sample, this clone was seen once. The rearrangement links TRBV7-9 to TRBJ1-2, with 8 nucleotides matching TRBD1. J lost 4 bases, V lost 1 base, and 2 bases had no gene match. The CDR3 is 14 residues long. Per germline, CDR1 SEHNR and CDR2 FQNEAQ (reference sequence). The CDR3 sequence: CASSLGTGIYGYTF. Written as DNA, the CDR3 is TGTGCCAGCAGCTTAGGGACAGGGATCTATGGCTACACCTTC.

V and J are TRBV7-9 and TRBJ2-1, with 9 nucleotides matching TRBD2. The CDR3 covers 14 residues. Germline V gene sequence: CDR1 SEHNR, CDR2 FQNEAQ (reference sequence). With 5 bases clipped from V and 3 bases from J, the junction kept 2 bases outside the gene matches. CDR3 loop: CASSVTSGYNEQFF. Written as DNA, the CDR3 is TGTGCCAGCAGCGTGACTAGCGGCTACAATGAGCAGTTCTTC.

This chain connects TRBV5-1 to TRBJ1-6; possible D gene TRBD1, 5 bases. Trimming stripped 4 bases from V and 0 bases from J, with 29 bases between. Germline V CDR1 and CDR2: SGHRS, YFSETQ. The CDR3 sequence is 22 residues long. CDR3 loop: CASSIQPGTGAEGSSYNSPLHF. The CDR3 DNA reads TGCGCCAGCAGCATCCAACCCGGGACGGGCGCCGAGGGGAGCTCCTATAATTCACCCCTCCACTTT.

V and J are TRBV9 and TRBJ2-7; tentatively, D is TRBD1 (5 bases). Germline-derived CDR1 and CDR2 are SGDLS and YYNGEE. The V end was cut by 1 base, the J end by 3 bases, with 29 bases between. This CDR3 comprises 20 residues. CDR3 nucleotides: TGTGCCAGCAGCGTATGGATCGTGTGGGGCAGGGCCCAATCCCGCTACGAGCAGTACTTC. Protein product: CASSVWIVWGRAQSRYEQYF.

The rearrangement links TRBV2 to TRBJ1-2, with D uncertain. V was pared by 8 bases and J by 8 bases, with 9 bases between. This CDR3 has 10 amino acids. Germline V CDR1 and CDR2: SNHLY, FYNNEI. CDR3 nucleotide sequence: TGTGCCAGCCCCGATCGGGGCTACACCTTC. Its protein product is CASPDRGYTF.

The chain is built from TRBV7-8 and TRBJ1-3; a weak D match, TRBD1 (5 bases). The V end was cut by 8 bases, the J end by 1 base, with 15 bases between. The CDR3 has 15 residues. Germline lookup yields CDR1 SGHVS and CDR2 FQNEAQ. The CDR3 DNA sequence: TGTGCCAGCGCAAAGGGACCAGTATCTGGAAACACCATATATTTT. This translates into CASAKGPVSGNTIYF.

The chain links TRBV14 to TRBJ1-1; 7 bases map to TRBD1. V lost 4 bases to trimming and J lost 0 bases; unmatched junction nucleotides: 11. The CDR3 length is 17 residues. Germline CDR1 and CDR2: SGHDN and FVKESK. The DNA for the CDR3 is TGTGCCAGCAGCCCTTATTTCGAGGGGACAGTGAACACTGAAGCTTTCTTT. Translated, it gives CASSPYFEGTVNTEAFF.

The J gene is TRBJ2-1, the V gene TRBV5-1; 8 positions match TRBD1. The CDR3 contains 14 residues. In germline, CDR1 is SGHRS, CDR2 YFSETQ. V dropped 3 bases and J dropped 7; count of bases not matched to a gene: 6. The CDR3, as DNA: TGCGCCAGCAGCTCCCTCGGACAGGGAAATGAGCAGTTCTTC. The encoded protein is CASSSLGQGNEQFF.